The 26 T cell receptor beta chains listed next were all sequenced from one sample in a study of PD-L1 blockade in urothelial cancer. Clones were read by immunoSEQ multiplex PCR, and TCRdb kept only the in-frame ones, dropping some. The profile shows about 90,000 clones, roughly 85% of them singletons. Specified time point: peripheral blood 6 weeks after treatment start. Sequencing was performed on PBMCs, taken around atezolizumab (anti-PD-L1) treatment. These receptors came from an older man with urothelial cancer.

The rearrangement uses TRBV9 and TRBJ1-2; 9 bases line up with TRBD1. The germline CDR1 and CDR2 sequences are SGDLS and YYNGEE. The CDR3 totals 14 residues. Losses at the gene ends were 3 bases for V and 8 bases for J; bases not matched to a gene: 8. The CDR3 reads CASSATQGADGYTF. CDR3 bases: TGTGCCAGCAGCGCGACACAGGGGGCGGACGGCTACACCTTC.

The V and J genes are TRBV4-2 and TRBJ2-1, with D possibly TRBD2 on 6 matching bases. V shed 0 bases and J shed 1 base, with 13 bases lying between them. Germline V gene sequence: CDR1 LGHNA, CDR2 YNFKEQ. The CDR3 is made up of 17 amino acids. The CDR3 sequence: CASSQDGPSGSYNEQFF. Written as DNA, the CDR3 is TGTGCCAGCAGCCAAGATGGTCCCAGCGGGTCCTACAATGAGCAGTTCTTC.

The rearrangement joins TRBV7-8 to TRBJ2-2; no definite D call. The ends were cut back, 1 base at V and 1 base at J, with 10 bases in the middle. The V gene's germline CDR1 is SGHVS and CDR2 FQNEAQ. The length of the CDR3 is 16 residues. CDR3 loop: CASSLDGPGNTGELFF. DNA for the CDR3: TGTGCCAGCAGCTTAGACGGCCCGGGGAACACCGGGGAGCTGTTTTTT.

The chain links TRBV6-5 to TRBJ1-4; tentatively, D is TRBD1 (6 bases). Trimming pared 2 bases from V and 0 bases from J, leaving 10 bases between. In germline, CDR1 is MNHEY, CDR2 SVGAGI. The CDR3 covers 16 residues. The CDR3 spells CASSYGQTATNEKLFF. For the CDR3, the DNA is TGTGCCAGCAGTTACGGACAGACTGCAACTAATGAAAAACTGTTTTTT.

V is TRBV7-9 and J is TRBJ2-2; D unresolved. Deletions cut 5 bases from V and 4 bases from J, with 11 bases between. This CDR3 contains 14 residues. The germline V gene has CDR1 SEHNR and CDR2 FQNEAQ (reference sequence). CDR3 loop: CASSQARVTGELFF. As DNA, the CDR3 is TGTGCCAGCAGCCAGGCCAGAGTCACCGGGGAGCTGTTTTTT. The variable domain in full, completed from reference TRBV7-9 and TRBJ2-2, reads DTGVSQNPRHKITKRGQNVTFRCDPISEHNRLYWYRQTLGQGPEFLTYFQNEAQLEKSRLLSDRFSAERPKGSFSTLEIQRTEQGDSAMYLCASSQARVTGELFFGEGSRLTVL.

This clone appeared a single time. The V and J genes are TRBV11-2 and TRBJ2-7; possibly TRBD1 for D (5 bases). The germline V gene has CDR1 SGHAT and CDR2 FQNNGV. Trimming stripped 1 base from V and 1 base from J, with 11 bases between. The CDR3 totals 15 residues. CDR3 protein: CASSLGPQGSYEQYF. As DNA, the CDR3 is TGTGCCAGCAGCTTAGGACCGCAGGGATCCTACGAGCAGTACTTC.

This chain uses TRBV5-4 with TRBJ2-7, with a possible D match to TRBD2 (7 bases). The CDR3 is 14 amino acids. Between the trimmed V and J ends, which lost 4 bases and 5 bases, there was a span of 16 bases. CDR1 and CDR2 (germline): SGHNT, YYREEE (reference sequence). CDR3 in amino acids: CASSLDPGGDEQYF. CDR3 DNA sequence: TGTGCCAGCAGCCTCGATCCGGGGGGCGACGAGCAGTACTTC. Looking up the rest from reference TRBV5-4 and TRBJ2-7 gives the full variable domain: ETGVTQSPTHLIKTRGQQVTLRCSSQSGHNTVSWYQQALGQGPQFIFQYYREEENGRGNFPPRFSGLQFPNYSSELNVNALELDDSALYLCASSLDPGGDEQYFGPGTRLTVT.

This clone was found a few times. V gene TRBV19 combines with J gene TRBJ1-5; TRBD1 is a possible D gene (5 bases). The germline V gene has CDR1 LNHDA and CDR2 SQIVND (reference sequence). The CDR3 sequence is 15 residues long. The V end was cut by 3 bases, the J end by 1 base, with 10 bases between. CDR3 sequence reads: CASSMVSGSNQPQHF. The CDR3 DNA reads TGTGCCAGTAGTATGGTGTCAGGGAGCAATCAGCCCCAGCATTTT.

The chain couples TRBV6-5 to TRBJ2-1; D may be TRBD2 (6 bases). CDR1 is MNHEY, CDR2 SVGAGI, per germline. The ends were cut back, 5 bases at V and 5 bases at J, with 10 bases in the middle. The CDR3 has 13 residues. CDR3 nucleotides: TGTGCCAGCAGTGAAACTAGCCACAATGAGCAGTTCTTC. Protein product: CASSETSHNEQFF.

The CDR3 coding sequence is TGTGCCAGCAGTGAAAGACTAGCGGATTACAATGAGCAGTTCTTC. The encoded protein is CASSERLADYNEQFF. The V and J genes are TRBV2 and TRBJ2-1, with 9 bases aligning to TRBD2. The V and J ends lost 2 bases and 4 bases, in that order; junction bases with no gene match: 3. Germline-derived CDR1 and CDR2 are SNHLY and FYNNEI. The CDR3 has 15 residues.

This clone has only a few counts. The chain combines TRBV15 with TRBJ1-1, with D maybe TRBD1 (5 bases). V shed 6 bases and J shed 1 base, with 12 bases lying between them. The CDR3 is 14 amino acids. CDR1 is LNHNV and CDR2 is YYDKDF in the germline V gene (reference sequence). Here the CDR3 DNA reads TGTGCCACCAGGGCAGGGAGGGGGAACACTGAAGCTTTCTTT. It codes for CATRAGRGNTEAFF.

The chain joins TRBV10-2 to TRBJ1-1; D gene uncertain. The CDR3 has 14 residues. Trimming removed 0 bases at V and 4 bases at J, with 9 bases between. Germline CDR1 WSHSY, CDR2 SAAADI. The CDR3: CASSESGGFTEAFF. DNA for the CDR3: TGCGCCAGCAGTGAGTCAGGAGGGTTCACTGAAGCTTTCTTT.

This clone was detected only once. The V and J genes are TRBV6-5 and TRBJ1-2; the D gene is possibly TRBD1 (5 bases). Trimming cost V 2 bases and J 7 bases, with 14 bases left between them. The CDR3 contains 14 residues. Germline V lookup: CDR1 MNHEY, CDR2 SVGAGI. The chain's CDR3 is CASSYGEGTRGYTF. CDR3 DNA: TGTGCCAGCAGTTACGGGGAGGGGACTCGTGGCTACACCTTC.

This chain uses TRBV7-8 with TRBJ1-2, with TRBD1 matching 8 bases. Germline CDR1 reads SGHVS; CDR2 reads FQNEAQ. V trimming: 7 bases; J trimming: 8 bases; junction bases outside the gene matches: 18. The CDR3 has 16 residues. CDR3 region: CASTQSRAGGYEGYTF. CDR3 DNA: TGTGCCAGCACCCAGTCCAGGGCAGGGGGCTACGAGGGCTACACCTTC. The whole variable domain, remainder taken from reference TRBV7-8 and TRBJ1-2, is GAGVSQSPRYKVAKRGQDVALRCDPISGHVSLFWYQQALGQGPEFLTYFQNEAQLDKSGLPSDRFFAERPEGSVSTLKIQRTQQEDSAVYLCASTQSRAGGYEGYTFGSGTRLTVV.

This chain's CDR3 is CASSSETSGRATDTQYF. In DNA form, the CDR3 reads TGTGCCAGCAGTTCCGAGACTAGCGGGAGGGCCACAGATACGCAGTATTTT. This sequence joins TRBV27 and TRBJ2-3; 14 nucleotides match TRBD2. The CDR3 contains 17 residues. V was pared by 4 bases and J by 2 bases, with 5 bases of the junction left unmatched. Germline V gives CDR1 MNHEY, CDR2 SMNVEV (reference sequence).

This chain joins TRBV7-2 and TRBJ2-7, with D unresolved. The CDR3 has 11 amino acids. Trimming removed 5 bases from V and 6 bases from J, with 8 bases in between. The V gene's germline CDR1 is SGHTA and CDR2 FQGNSA. The CDR3 loop is CASSLFAEQYF. The CDR3 DNA reads TGTGCCAGCAGCCTATTCGCCGAGCAGTACTTC.

This chain connects TRBV6-1 to TRBJ2-5, with TRBD1 matching 12 bases. The germline gives CDR1 MNHNS, CDR2 SASEGT. The CDR3 extends over 15 amino acids. Losses at the gene ends were 5 bases for V and 5 bases for J; bases not matched to a gene: 6. CDR3: CASSRDRGRMETQYF. The CDR3 bases are TGTGCCAGCAGTAGGGACAGGGGGCGAATGGAGACCCAGTACTTC.

The chain is built from TRBV7-2 and TRBJ1-3; the D gene is possibly TRBD1 (5 bases). Germline values: CDR1 SGHTA, CDR2 FQGNSA. Trimming shortened V by 5 bases and J by 0 bases, and 11 bases separated the two germline ends. This CDR3 is built from 15 residues. In nucleotides, the CDR3 is TGTGCCAGCAGCCCAGGGCGGCTCTCTGGAAACACCATATATTTT. This sequence encodes CASSPGRLSGNTIYF.

The CDR3: CASSTSSLPGTQYF. CDR3 nucleotide sequence: TGTGCCAGTAGTACCTCTAGCCTCCCTGGGACCCAGTACTTC. The chain has TRBV19 and TRBJ2-5; D might be TRBD2 (5 bases). V was clipped by 4 bases and J by 7 bases, with 16 bases between them. The CDR3 covers 14 residues. The germline CDR1 and CDR2 sequences are LNHDA and SQIVND (reference sequence).

The CDR3 nucleotides are TGTGCCAGCAGTGGGACTAGCTCTCGGGAGACCCAGTACTTC. Its protein is CASSGTSSRETQYF. This rearrangement joins TRBV2 to TRBJ2-5, with 8 bases aligning to TRBD2. J lost 5 bases, V lost 4 bases, and 6 bases had no gene match. Germline V gene data show CDR1 as SNHLY and CDR2 as FYNNEI. The CDR3 runs to 14 residues.

This clone was counted once. V gene TRBV5-6 combines with J gene TRBJ1-2; D gene uncertain. The CDR3 is 11 amino acids. Trimming pared 4 bases from V and 5 bases from J, leaving 6 bases between. CDR1 is SGHDT, CDR2 YYEEEE, per germline. The DNA of the CDR3 is TGTGCCAGCAGCCCGGGGTATGGCTACACCTTC. Its protein product is CASSPGYGYTF.

The chain carries TRBV4-2 and TRBJ1-5, with a possible D match to TRBD1 (5 bases). Germline V CDR1 and CDR2: LGHNA, YNFKEQ. The CDR3 totals 16 residues. Trimming removed 0 bases at V and 4 bases at J, with 13 bases between. CDR3 DNA: TGTGCCAGCAGCCAAGATTGGGGGGAAGGGAATCAGCCCCAGCATTTT. The encoded protein is CASSQDWGEGNQPQHF.

The sample holds one count of this clone. The chain links TRBV5-5 to TRBJ2-7; TRBD1 matches at 9 bases. Germline CDR1 and CDR2: SGHKS and YYEKEE (reference sequence). Unmatched junction bases numbered 6, after V lost 4 bases and J lost 4 bases. There are 14 residues in the CDR3. As DNA, the CDR3 is TGTGCCAGCAGCGCGGACAGGGGATGGTACGAGCAGTACTTC. Its protein is CASSADRGWYEQYF.

V is TRBV5-1 and J is TRBJ1-1; 12 positions agree with TRBD1. Losses at the gene ends were 1 base for V and 6 bases for J; bases not matched to a gene: 4. Germline V gene data show CDR1 as SGHRS and CDR2 as YFSETQ. The CDR3 has 15 amino acids. CDR3: CASSLKGQGASEAFF. The CDR3, as DNA: TGCGCCAGCAGCTTGAAGGGACAGGGGGCTTCTGAAGCTTTCTTT.

This chain joins TRBV25-1 and TRBJ2-4, with 8 bases aligning to TRBD1. V lost 2 bases to trimming and J lost 8 bases; unmatched junction nucleotides: 8. The CDR3 spans 15 residues. The germline gives CDR1 MGHDK, CDR2 SYGVNS. This CDR3 is CASSEKGQVTDIQYF. Here the CDR3 DNA reads TGTGCCAGCAGTGAAAAGGGACAGGTCACGGACATTCAGTACTTC.

The chain uses TRBV19 and TRBJ1-2; the match to TRBD1 covers 7 bases. After removal of 5 bases from V and 3 bases from J, the junction contained 6 bases not matched to a gene. Germline V gene data show CDR1 as LNHDA and CDR2 as SQIVND (reference sequence). The CDR3 consists of 14 residues. In DNA form, the CDR3 reads TGTGCCAGTAGTTCGGCACAGGGGTACTATGGCTACACCTTC. As protein: CASSSAQGYYGYTF. Filled out from reference TRBV19 and TRBJ1-2, the complete variable domain reads DGGITQSPKYLFRKEGQNVTLSCEQNLNHDAMYWYRQDPGQGLRLIYYSQIVNDFQKGDIAEGYSVSREKKESFPLTVTSAQKNPTAFYLCASSSAQGYYGYTFGSGTRLTVV.